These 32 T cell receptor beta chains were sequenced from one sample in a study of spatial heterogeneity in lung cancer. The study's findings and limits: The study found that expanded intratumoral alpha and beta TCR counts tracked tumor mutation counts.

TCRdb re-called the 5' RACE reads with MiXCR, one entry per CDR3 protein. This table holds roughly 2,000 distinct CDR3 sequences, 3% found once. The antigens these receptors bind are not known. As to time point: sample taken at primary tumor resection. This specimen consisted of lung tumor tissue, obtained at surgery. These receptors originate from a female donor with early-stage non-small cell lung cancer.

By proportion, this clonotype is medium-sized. DNA for the CDR3: TGTGCCAGCAGCTTAGTGAAAGGAACCGGGGAGCTGTTTTTT. Residues: CASSLVKGTGELFF. V gene TRBV7-8 combines with J gene TRBJ2-2; D is uncertain. Trimming pared 1 base from V and 5 bases from J, leaving 8 bases between. Germline values: CDR1 SGHVS, CDR2 FQNEAQ. There are 14 residues in the CDR3.

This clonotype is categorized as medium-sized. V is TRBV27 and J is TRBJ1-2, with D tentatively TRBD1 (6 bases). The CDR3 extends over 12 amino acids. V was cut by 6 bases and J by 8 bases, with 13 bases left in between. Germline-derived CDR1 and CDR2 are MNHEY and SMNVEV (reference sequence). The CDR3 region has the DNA TGTGCCAGCAGCTCAAGGGGGGTCGGCTACACCTTC. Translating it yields CASSSRGVGYTF.

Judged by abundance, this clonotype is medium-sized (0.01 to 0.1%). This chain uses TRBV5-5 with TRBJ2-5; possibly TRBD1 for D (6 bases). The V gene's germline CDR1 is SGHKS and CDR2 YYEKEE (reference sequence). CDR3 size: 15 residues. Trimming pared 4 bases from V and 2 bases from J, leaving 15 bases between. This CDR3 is CASSDLGAGQETQYF. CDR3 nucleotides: TGTGCCAGCAGCGACCTGGGGGCAGGGCAAGAGACCCAGTACTTC.

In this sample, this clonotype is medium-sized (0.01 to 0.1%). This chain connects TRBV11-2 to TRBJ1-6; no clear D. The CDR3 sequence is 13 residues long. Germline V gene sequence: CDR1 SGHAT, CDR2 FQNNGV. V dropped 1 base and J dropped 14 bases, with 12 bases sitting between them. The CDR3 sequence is CASSLGFRETLHF. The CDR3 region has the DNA TGTGCCAGCAGCTTAGGTTTCCGAGAGACCCTCCACTTT.

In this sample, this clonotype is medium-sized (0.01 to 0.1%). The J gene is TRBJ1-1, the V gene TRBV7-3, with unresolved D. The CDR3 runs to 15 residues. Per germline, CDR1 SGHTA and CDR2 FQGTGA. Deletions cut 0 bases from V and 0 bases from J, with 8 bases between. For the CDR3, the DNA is TGTGCCAGCAGCTTAACGGGCTACATGAACACTGAAGCTTTCTTT. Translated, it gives CASSLTGYMNTEAFF.

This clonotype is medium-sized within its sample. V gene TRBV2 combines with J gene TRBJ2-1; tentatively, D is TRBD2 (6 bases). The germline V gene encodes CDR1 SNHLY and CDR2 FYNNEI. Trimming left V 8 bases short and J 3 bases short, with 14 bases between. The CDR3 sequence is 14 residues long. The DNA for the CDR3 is TGTGCCAGCGCGTCACTAGCTGTCTACAATGAGCAGTTCTTC. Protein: CASASLAVYNEQFF.

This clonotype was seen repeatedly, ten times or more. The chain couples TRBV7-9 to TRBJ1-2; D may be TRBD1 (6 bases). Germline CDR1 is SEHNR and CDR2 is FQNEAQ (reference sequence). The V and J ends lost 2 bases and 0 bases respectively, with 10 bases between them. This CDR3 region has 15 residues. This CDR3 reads CASSLMGATNYGYTF. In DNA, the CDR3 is TGTGCCAGCAGCTTAATGGGGGCTACTAACTATGGCTACACCTTC.

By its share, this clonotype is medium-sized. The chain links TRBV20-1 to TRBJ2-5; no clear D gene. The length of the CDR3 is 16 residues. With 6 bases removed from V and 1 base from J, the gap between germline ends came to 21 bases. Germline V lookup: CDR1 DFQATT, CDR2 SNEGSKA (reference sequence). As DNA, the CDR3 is TGCAGTGCCAGACCAGTCGCGAGGACCTCCCAAGAGACCCAGTACTTC. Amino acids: CSARPVARTSQETQYF.

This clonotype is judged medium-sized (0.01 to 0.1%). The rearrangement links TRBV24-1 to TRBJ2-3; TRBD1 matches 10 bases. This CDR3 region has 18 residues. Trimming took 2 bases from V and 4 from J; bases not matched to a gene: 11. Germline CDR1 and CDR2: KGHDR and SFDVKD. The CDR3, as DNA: TGTGCCACCAGTGATTGGGGTTCGGACAGGGGGGGCCCAGATACGCAGTATTTT. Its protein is CATSDWGSDRGGPDTQYF.

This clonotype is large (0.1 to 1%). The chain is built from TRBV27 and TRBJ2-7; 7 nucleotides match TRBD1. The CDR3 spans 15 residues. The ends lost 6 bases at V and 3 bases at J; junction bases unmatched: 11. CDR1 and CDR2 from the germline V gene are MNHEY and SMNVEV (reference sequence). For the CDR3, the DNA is TGTGCCAGCAGGCAAACAGGGGCGAGGGACTACGAGCAGTACTTC. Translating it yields CASRQTGARDYEQYF.

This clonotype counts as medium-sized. The CDR3 DNA reads as TGCGCCAGCAGCTTGGTATTAGGGGGGAGCACAGATACGCAGTATTTT. As protein: CASSLVLGGSTDTQYF. V and J are TRBV5-1 and TRBJ2-3; possibly TRBD1 or TRBD2 for D (6 bases each). Deletions cut 0 bases from V and 0 bases from J, with 11 bases between. The CDR3 consists of 16 residues. The germline CDR1 and CDR2 sequences are SGHRS and YFSETQ.

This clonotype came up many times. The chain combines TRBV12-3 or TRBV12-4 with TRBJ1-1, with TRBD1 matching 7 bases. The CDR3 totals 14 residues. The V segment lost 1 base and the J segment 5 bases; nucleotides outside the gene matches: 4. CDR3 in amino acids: CASSLGQGRTEAFF. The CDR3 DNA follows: TGTGCCAGCAGTTTAGGACAGGGAAGGACTGAAGCTTTCTTT.

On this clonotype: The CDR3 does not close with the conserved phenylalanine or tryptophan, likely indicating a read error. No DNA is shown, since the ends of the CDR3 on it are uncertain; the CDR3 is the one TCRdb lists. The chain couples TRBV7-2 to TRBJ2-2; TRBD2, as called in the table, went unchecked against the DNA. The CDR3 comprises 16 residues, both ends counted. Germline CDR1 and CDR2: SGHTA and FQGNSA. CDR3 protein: CARRIGLPRNTGELGG.

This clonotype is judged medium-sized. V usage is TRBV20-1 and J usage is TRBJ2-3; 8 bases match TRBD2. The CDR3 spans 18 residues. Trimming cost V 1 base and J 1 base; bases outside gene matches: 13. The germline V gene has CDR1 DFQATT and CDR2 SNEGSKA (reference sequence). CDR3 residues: CSARVATGGGLGTDTQYF. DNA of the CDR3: TGCAGTGCTAGAGTGGCGACGGGGGGGGGCTTGGGCACAGATACGCAGTATTTT.

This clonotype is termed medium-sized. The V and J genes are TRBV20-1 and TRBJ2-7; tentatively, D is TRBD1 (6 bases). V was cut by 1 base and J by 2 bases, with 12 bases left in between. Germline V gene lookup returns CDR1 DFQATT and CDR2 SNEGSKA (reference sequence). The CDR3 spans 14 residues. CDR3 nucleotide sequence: TGCAGTGCTAGAGTCTGGGGGACAACCTACGAGCAGTACTTC. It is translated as CSARVWGTTYEQYF.

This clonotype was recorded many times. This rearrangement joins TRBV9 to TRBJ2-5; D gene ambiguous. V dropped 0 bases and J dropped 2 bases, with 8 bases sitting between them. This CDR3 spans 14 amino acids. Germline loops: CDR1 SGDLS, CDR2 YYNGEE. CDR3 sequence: CASSVGVPQETQYF. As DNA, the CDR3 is TGTGCCAGCAGCGTAGGGGTCCCACAAGAGACCCAGTACTTC.

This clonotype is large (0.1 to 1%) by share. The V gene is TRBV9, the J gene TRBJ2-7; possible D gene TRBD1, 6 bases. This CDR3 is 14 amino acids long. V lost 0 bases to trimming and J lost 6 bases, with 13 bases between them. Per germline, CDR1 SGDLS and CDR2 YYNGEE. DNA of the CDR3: TGTGCCAGCAGCGTAGTAGGCCTAGGGGGCGAGCAGTACTTC. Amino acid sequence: CASSVVGLGGEQYF.

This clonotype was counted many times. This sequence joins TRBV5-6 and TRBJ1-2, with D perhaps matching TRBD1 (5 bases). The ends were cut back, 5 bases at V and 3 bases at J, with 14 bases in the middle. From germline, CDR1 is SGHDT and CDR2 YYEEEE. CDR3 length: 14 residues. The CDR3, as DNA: TGTGCCAGCAGTTTGAATTGGGGCGACTATGGCTACACCTTC. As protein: CASSLNWGDYGYTF.

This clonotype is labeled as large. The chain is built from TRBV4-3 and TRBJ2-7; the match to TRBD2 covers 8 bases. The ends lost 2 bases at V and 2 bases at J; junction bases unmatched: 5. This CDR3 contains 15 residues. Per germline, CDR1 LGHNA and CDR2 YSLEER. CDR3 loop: CASSQSWTSTYEQYF. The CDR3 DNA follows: TGCGCCAGCAGCCAATCTTGGACTAGCACCTACGAGCAGTACTTC.

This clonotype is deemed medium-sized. The CDR3 nucleotides are TGTGCCAGCAGCCTGTCTAGCGGGGGGGCTTGGAATGAGCAGTTCTTC. Translation: CASSLSSGGAWNEQFF. V usage is TRBV7-2 and J usage is TRBJ2-1, with 12 bases fitting TRBD2. The CDR3 is made up of 16 amino acids. V was pared by 5 bases and J by 7 bases, with 9 bases of the junction left unmatched. Germline assignment: CDR1 SGHTA and CDR2 FQGNSA. The full variable domain, completed using reference TRBV7-2 and TRBJ2-1, is GAGVSQSPSNKVTEKGKDVELRCDPISGHTALYWYRQSLGQGLEFLIYFQGNSAPDKSGLPSDRFSAERTGGSVSTLTIQRTQQEDSAVYLCASSLSSGGAWNEQFFGPGTRLTVL.

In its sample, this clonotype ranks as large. The CDR3 nucleotides are TGTGCCAGCAGAGGACGGGGGGGGTCTTATGGGGCCAACGTCCTGACTTTC. Its translation: CASRGRGGSYGANVLTF. The chain is built from TRBV6-5 and TRBJ2-6; the match to TRBD2 covers 8 bases. Trimming removed 6 bases from V and 3 bases from J; junction bases left unmatched: 10. CDR3 size: 17 residues. Per germline, CDR1 MNHEY and CDR2 SVGAGI.

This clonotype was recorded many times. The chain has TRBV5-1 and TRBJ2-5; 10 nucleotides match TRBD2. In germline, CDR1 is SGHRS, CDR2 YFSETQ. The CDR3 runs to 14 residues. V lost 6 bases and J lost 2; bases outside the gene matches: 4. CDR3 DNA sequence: TGCGCCAGCACCCCGGGACTAGCGCAAGAGACCCAGTACTTC. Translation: CASTPGLAQETQYF.

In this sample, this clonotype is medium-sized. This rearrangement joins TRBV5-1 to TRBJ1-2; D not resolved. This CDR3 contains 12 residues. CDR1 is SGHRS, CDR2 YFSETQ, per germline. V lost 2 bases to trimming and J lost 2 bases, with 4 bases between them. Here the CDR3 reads CASSLQNYGYTF. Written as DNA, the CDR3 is TGCGCCAGCAGCTTACAGAACTATGGCTACACCTTC.

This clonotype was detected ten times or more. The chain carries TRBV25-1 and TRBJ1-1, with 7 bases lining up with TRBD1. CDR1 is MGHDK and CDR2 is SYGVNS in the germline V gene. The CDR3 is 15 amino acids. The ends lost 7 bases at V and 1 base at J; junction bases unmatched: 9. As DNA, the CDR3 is TGTGCCAGCATCCGAGGGGGCACTTCGAACACTGAAGCTTTCTTT. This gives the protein CASIRGGTSNTEAFF. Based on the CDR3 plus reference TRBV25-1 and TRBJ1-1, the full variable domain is EADIYQTPRYLVIGTGKKITLECSQTMGHDKMYWYQQDPGMELHLIHYSYGVNSTEKGDLSSESTVSRIRTEHFPLTLESARPSHTSQYLCASIRGGTSNTEAFFGQGTRLTVV.

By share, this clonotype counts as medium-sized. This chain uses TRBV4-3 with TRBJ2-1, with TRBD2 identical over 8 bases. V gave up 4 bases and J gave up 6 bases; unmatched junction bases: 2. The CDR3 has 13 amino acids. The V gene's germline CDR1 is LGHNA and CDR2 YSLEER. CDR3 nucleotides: TGCGCCAGCAGCCCGGGGGGGCTCAATGAGCAGTTCTTC. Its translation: CASSPGGLNEQFF.

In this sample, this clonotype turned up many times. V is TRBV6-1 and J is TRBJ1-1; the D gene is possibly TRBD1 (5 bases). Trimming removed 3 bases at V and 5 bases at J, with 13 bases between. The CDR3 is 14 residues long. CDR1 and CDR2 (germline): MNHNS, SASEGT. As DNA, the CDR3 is TGTGCCAGCAGTGAGGGGGTATTTTGGACTGAAGCTTTCTTT. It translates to CASSEGVFWTEAFF.

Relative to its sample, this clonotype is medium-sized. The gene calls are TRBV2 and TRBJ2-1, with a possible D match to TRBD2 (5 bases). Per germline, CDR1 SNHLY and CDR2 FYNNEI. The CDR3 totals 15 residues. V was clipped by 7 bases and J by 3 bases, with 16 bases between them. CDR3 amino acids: CASIQGSLLYNEQFF. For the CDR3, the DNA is TGTGCCAGCATACAAGGGAGTCTACTCTACAATGAGCAGTTCTTC.

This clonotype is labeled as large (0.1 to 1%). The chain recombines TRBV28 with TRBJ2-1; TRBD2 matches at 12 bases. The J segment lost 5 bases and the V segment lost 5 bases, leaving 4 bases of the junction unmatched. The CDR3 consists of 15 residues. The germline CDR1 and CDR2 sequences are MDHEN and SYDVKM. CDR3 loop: CASSLLAGGNNEQFF. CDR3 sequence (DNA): TGTGCCAGCAGTCTACTAGCGGGGGGAAACAATGAGCAGTTCTTC.

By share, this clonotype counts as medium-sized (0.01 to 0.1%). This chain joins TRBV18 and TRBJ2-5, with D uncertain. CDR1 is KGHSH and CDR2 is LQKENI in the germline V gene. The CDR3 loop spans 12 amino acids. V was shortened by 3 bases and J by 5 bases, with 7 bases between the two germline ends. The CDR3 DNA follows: TGTGCCAGCTCACCGGAGTCGGAGACCCAGTACTTC. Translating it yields CASSPESETQYF.

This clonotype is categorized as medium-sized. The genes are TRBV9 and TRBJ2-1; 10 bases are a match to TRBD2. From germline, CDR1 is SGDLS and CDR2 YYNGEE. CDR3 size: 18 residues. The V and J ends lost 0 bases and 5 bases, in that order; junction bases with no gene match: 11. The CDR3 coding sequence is TGTGCCAGCAGCGTAGGAGGTAGCGGGGGGCCAACTAACAATGAGCAGTTCTTC. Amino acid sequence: CASSVGGSGGPTNNEQFF.

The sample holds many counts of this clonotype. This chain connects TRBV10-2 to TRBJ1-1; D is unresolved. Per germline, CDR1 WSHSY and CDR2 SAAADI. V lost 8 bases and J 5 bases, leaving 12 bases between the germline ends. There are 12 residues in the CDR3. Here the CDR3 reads CASGVAGTEAFF. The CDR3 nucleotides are TGCGCCAGCGGGGTGGCGGGGACTGAAGCTTTCTTT.

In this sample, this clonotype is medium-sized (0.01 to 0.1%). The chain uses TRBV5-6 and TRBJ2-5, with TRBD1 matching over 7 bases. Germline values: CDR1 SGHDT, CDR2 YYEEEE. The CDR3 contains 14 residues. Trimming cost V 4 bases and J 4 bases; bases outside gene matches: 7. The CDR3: CASSRQGSSETQYF. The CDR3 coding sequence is TGTGCCAGCAGCCGACAGGGATCATCAGAGACCCAGTACTTC.